These 19 T cell receptor beta chains were all obtained from the same sample, sequenced in a study of T-cell reconstitution after alpha-beta-depleted transplantation in children listed by TCRdb under 2016. The sample's treatment or condition label, in plain terms: allogeneic hematopoietic cell transplantation with graft depleted of TCRalphabeta T cells and CD19 B cells. Library prep was done by PCR. Data came from an Illumina HiSeq 2500. TCR libraries were prepared with molecular barcoding, using unique molecular identifiers to normalize TCRbeta repertoire quantification. TCRdb trimmed the raw reads at Q25, called clones with MiXCR and kept productive beta chains. Each CDR3 protein gets just one entry, which takes the most common genes and DNA from the rows behind it. This sample gives fewer than 550,000 distinct CDR3 sequences in total; over 9.5% of them show up just once. The top ten clones comprise less than 15% of the sample.

The specimen comprised PBMCs, mostly from graft donor cells, sampled 180 days after TCRalphabeta/CD19-depleted stem cell transplant. These receptors were obtained from a female patient aged 2-9 years who had a stem cell transplant for aplastic anemia, so the T cells may come from the graft donor.

This clonotype appeared once. The chain carries TRBV30 and TRBJ2-1; D remains unclear. The V end lost 3 bases, the J end lost 2 bases, and 8 bases lay between the germline ends. Germline V lookup: CDR1 GTSNPN, CDR2 SVGIG (reference sequence). The CDR3 is 13 amino acids. In DNA, the CDR3 is TGTGCCTGGAGAGCAGCAACCTACAATGAGCAGTTCTTC. This sequence encodes CAWRAATYNEQFF.

This chain links TRBV28 with TRBJ2-1; 8 bases align to TRBD2. Germline CDR1 and CDR2: MDHEN and SYDVKM. After removal of 1 base from V and 2 bases from J, the junction contained 10 bases not matched to a gene. The CDR3 has 18 residues. The CDR3 sequence: CASSLLIMPAGAYNEQFF. CDR3 DNA: TGTGCCAGCAGTTTATTAATCATGCCAGCGGGAGCCTACAATGAGCAGTTCTTC. Looking up the rest from reference TRBV28 and TRBJ2-1 gives the full variable domain: DVKVTQSSRYLVKRTGEKVFLECVQDMDHENMFWYRQDPGLGLRLIYFSYDVKMKEKGDIPEGYSVSREKKERFSLILESASTNQTSMYLCASSLLIMPAGAYNEQFFGPGTRLTVL.

This clonotype was picked up a small number of times. The chain recombines TRBV6-6 with TRBJ2-5; D tentatively reads TRBD1 or TRBD2 (5 bases each). Germline values: CDR1 MNHNY, CDR2 SVGAGI (reference sequence). This CDR3 has 12 amino acids. V lost 6 bases and J lost 9, with 14 bases in between. CDR3 loop: CASRGPGESQYF. The CDR3 nucleotides read TGTGCCAGCAGGGGACCCGGGGAGTCCCAGTACTTC.

This clonotype has only a few counts. The V call is TRBV20-1, the J call TRBJ1-2, with D possibly being TRBD1 (6 bases). The germline V gene encodes CDR1 DFQATT and CDR2 SNEGSKA (reference sequence). V dropped 5 bases and J dropped 2 bases, with 12 bases sitting between them. There are 13 residues in the CDR3. The CDR3 loop is CSAAGTTNYGYTF. The CDR3 DNA is TGCAGTGCTGCCGGGACAACAAACTATGGCTACACCTTC.

The chain is built from TRBV19 and TRBJ1-1; D uncertain. The V gene's germline CDR1 is LNHDA and CDR2 SQIVND (reference sequence). V lost 9 bases and J lost 1, with 9 bases in between. The CDR3 is 12 residues long. The CDR3 is CASNNRNTEAFF. CDR3 coding DNA: TGTGCCAGCAATAACAGGAACACTGAAGCTTTCTTT.

This clonotype was seen a handful of times. This chain uses TRBV4-3 with TRBJ2-1; the match to TRBD1 covers 8 bases. The CDR3 is 16 residues long. CDR1 is LGHNA and CDR2 is YSLEER in the germline V gene. With V trimmed by 0 bases and J by 6 bases, 7 bases remained unmatched. CDR3: CASSQDATGAGNEQFF. The CDR3 nucleotides are TGCGCCAGCAGCCAAGACGCGACAGGGGCCGGCAATGAGCAGTTCTTC.

The sample holds a few counts of this clonotype. The chain employs TRBV7-2 and TRBJ1-6; D is uncertain. The CDR3 contains 15 residues. The germline CDR1 and CDR2 sequences are SGHTA and FQGNSA. V lost 5 bases to trimming and J lost 7 bases, with 15 bases between them. This chain's CDR3 is CASSTRSGVNSPLHF. The CDR3 coding sequence is TGTGCCAGCAGCACCAGGAGTGGAGTGAATTCACCCCTCCACTTT.

This chain joins TRBV7-9 and TRBJ1-2, with D tentatively TRBD1 (5 bases). This CDR3 region has 15 residues. Per the germline V gene, CDR1 is SEHNR and CDR2 is FQNEAQ (reference sequence). Trimming took off 5 bases at V and 7 bases at J, with 20 bases between the two ends. The CDR3: CASSVSGRNTPGYTF. CDR3 nucleotides: TGTGCCAGCAGCGTATCGGGACGCAATACCCCTGGCTACACCTTC.

This clonotype was detected only a few times. This chain uses TRBV29-1 with TRBJ2-1; tentatively, D is TRBD2 (6 bases). Between the trimmed V and J ends, which lost 7 bases and 2 bases, there was a span of 12 bases. The CDR3 extends over 13 amino acids. CDR1 is SQVTM and CDR2 is ANQGSEA in the germline V gene. CDR3 sequence reads: CSAVGGPYNEQFF. Written as DNA, the CDR3 is TGCAGCGCGGTCGGAGGGCCCTACAATGAGCAGTTCTTC.

In this sample, this clonotype turned up a few times. This chain links TRBV4-3 with TRBJ2-2; 8 bases are a match to TRBD1. The V gene end was trimmed by 0 bases and the J gene end by 7 bases; junction bases not matched to a gene: 7. The germline gives CDR1 LGHNA, CDR2 YSLEER. The CDR3 length is 16 residues. This CDR3 reads CASSQDTRGLVGELFF. CDR3 coding DNA: TGCGCCAGCAGCCAAGATACCAGGGGGCTAGTCGGGGAGCTGTTTTTT.

This clonotype was picked up a small number of times. The rearrangement links TRBV7-2 to TRBJ2-3; D possibly corresponds to TRBD2 (5 bases). The CDR3 consists of 15 residues. Trimming cost V 4 bases and J 6 bases, with 17 bases left between them. The germline CDR1 and CDR2 sequences are SGHTA and FQGNSA. CDR3 coding DNA: TGTGCCAGCAGCTCCCTGGGAAGCGGCCTGGATACGCAGTATTTT. This codes for CASSSLGSGLDTQYF.

The gene calls are TRBV7-2 and TRBJ2-3; 8 nucleotides agree with TRBD2. With 4 bases clipped from V and 5 bases from J, the junction kept 14 bases outside the gene matches. CDR3 length equals 17 residues. Germline V gene sequence: CDR1 SGHTA, CDR2 FQGNSA. CDR3 bases: TGTGCCAGCAGCTGGGCCGGTAGCGGGATCCTACGAGATACGCAGTATTTT. It translates to CASSWAGSGILRDTQYF. The full variable domain, completed using reference TRBV7-2 and TRBJ2-3, is GAGVSQSPSNKVTEKGKDVELRCDPISGHTALYWYRQSLGQGLEFLIYFQGNSAPDKSGLPSDRFSAERTGGSVSTLTIQRTQQEDSAVYLCASSWAGSGILRDTQYFGPGTRLTVL.

This clonotype was seen only a few times. The V and J genes are TRBV20-1 and TRBJ2-1; 11 nucleotides agree with TRBD2. V shed 5 bases and J 3 bases; nucleotides not matched to a gene: 6. Germline assignment: CDR1 DFQATT and CDR2 SNEGSKA (reference sequence). The CDR3 loop spans 15 amino acids. The CDR3 DNA reads as TGCAGTGCTCGAACGACTAGCGGGAACTACAATGAGCAGTTCTTC. Its translation: CSARTTSGNYNEQFF.

The chain is built from TRBV12-5 and TRBJ2-3; D is undetermined. Trimming cost V 0 bases and J 4 bases, with 20 bases left between them. CDR3 length: 18 residues. The V gene's germline CDR1 is LGHNT and CDR2 FRNRAP. Here the CDR3 DNA reads TGTGCTAGTGGTTTGGTACCCACCTCGAATCATATCCCAGATACGCAGTATTTT. It is translated as CASGLVPTSNHIPDTQYF.

This chain links TRBV4-1 with TRBJ2-7; 9 nucleotides align to TRBD2. CDR1 MGHRA and CDR2 YSYEKL come from the germline V gene. This CDR3 spans 13 amino acids. Trimming cost V 3 bases and J 7 bases; bases outside gene matches: 4. CDR3 nucleotide sequence: TGCGCCAGCAGCCACGGACTAGCGAGGGAGCAGTACTTC. Translated, it gives CASSHGLAREQYF.

The chain recombines TRBV19 with TRBJ2-1, with 13 bases matching TRBD2. The CDR3 runs 18 residues. Per germline, CDR1 LNHDA and CDR2 SQIVND (reference sequence). Trimming cost V 7 bases and J 0 bases; bases outside gene matches: 9. The CDR3 is CASTRTSGRSGSYNEQFF. CDR3 nucleotides: TGTGCCAGTACGAGGACTAGCGGGAGATCGGGCTCCTACAATGAGCAGTTCTTC. Full variable domain (outside the CDR3, taken from reference TRBV19 and TRBJ2-1): DGGITQSPKYLFRKEGQNVTLSCEQNLNHDAMYWYRQDPGQGLRLIYYSQIVNDFQKGDIAEGYSVSREKKESFPLTVTSAQKNPTAFYLCASTRTSGRSGSYNEQFFGPGTRLTVL.

This clonotype was detected only a few times. This rearrangement joins TRBV6-2 or TRBV6-3 to TRBJ2-7; no definite D call. Germline V gene sequence: CDR1 MNHEY, CDR2 SVGEGT. With 0 bases removed from V and 6 bases from J, the gap between germline ends came to 12 bases. CDR3 length: 14 residues. The CDR3 here is CASSYSTTHPEQYF. The CDR3 DNA follows: TGTGCCAGCAGTTACTCGACAACCCACCCCGAGCAGTACTTC.

This clonotype came up many times. The genes are TRBV5-1 and TRBJ2-7, with 12 nucleotides matching TRBD2. The V gene's germline CDR1 is SGHRS and CDR2 YFSETQ. The CDR3 totals 15 residues. V shed 0 bases and J 2 bases; nucleotides not matched to a gene: 0. The CDR3 is CASSLGLAGAYEQYV. CDR3 nucleotide sequence: TGCGCCAGCAGCTTGGGACTAGCGGGAGCCTACGAGCAGTACGTC.

This chain uses TRBV10-3 with TRBJ1-2, with D possibly TRBD1 on 5 matching bases. The V gene's germline CDR1 is ENHRY and CDR2 SYGVKD. V was clipped by 6 bases and J by 0 bases, with 11 bases between them. There are 14 residues in the CDR3. CDR3 amino acids: CAISRVPSNYGYTF. The CDR3 DNA sequence: TGTGCCATCAGCAGGGTCCCCTCTAACTATGGCTACACCTTC.